A selection of T cell receptor beta chains follows, all from one sample in a study of T cell changes during pregnancy in multiple sclerosis. Method: immunoSEQ multiplex PCR; TCRdb's copy keeps in-frame clones and lacks some. Of just under 70,000 clones listed, about 90% are singletons. The starting material was peripheral blood, obtained in the second trimester of pregnancy. These receptors were collected from a female donor with multiple sclerosis, enrolled in a pregnancy study. Both conserved end residues are trimmed from each CDR3.

J gene,V gene,CDR3 protein
TRBJ2-2,TRBV9,ASRPRDSWTGGELF
TRBJ1-1,TRBV9,ASSVGTGGTDTEAF
TRBJ1-6,TRBV11-2,ASSPPGGLNSPLH
TRBJ2-3,TRBV7-3,ASSLIGRRVRGSTDTQY
TRBJ1-4,TRBV7-9,ASNRRAGTGDEKLF
TRBJ2-3,TRBV19,ASSYLPWSSGGRGTDTQY
TRBJ1-3,TRBV30,AWSPTGKAGNTIY
TRBJ1-4,TRBV6-5,ASPGRTTNEKLF
TRBJ1-1,TRBV12-5,ASGLGTGGIPEAF
TRBJ2-1,TRBV5-8,ASSFRGGKQF
TRBJ2-3,TRBV7-2,ASSTRGSTDTQY
TRBJ2-7,TRBV14,ASSYRFVGYEQY
TRBJ1-1,TRBV6-1,ASSAIQGVNTEAF
TRBJ1-2,TRBV30,AGLSTGGVGGYT
TRBJ2-1,TRBV7-3,ASSLVRDNAPF
TRBJ1-2,TRBV9,ASSGDRGQHGYT
TRBJ1-2,TRBV5-1,ASSTTDRGSLYGYT
TRBJ2-3,TRBV5-4,ASSLAGGAGDTQY
TRBJ1-5,TRBV19,ASRKQVDQPQH
TRBJ2-3,TRBV9,ASSGRQGAGDTQY
TRBJ2-3,TRBV5-4,ASSPSGLAGGLTDTQY
TRBJ1-2,TRBV28,ASSLGDISFLVYGYT
TRBJ2-7,TRBV6-1,ASSITGTSGYEQY
TRBJ1-5,TRBV5-8,ASTKQGSNQPQH
TRBJ2-5,TRBV19,ASSGQSQETQY
TRBJ1-3,TRBV6-6,ASSYTPSGGNTIY
TRBJ1-2,TRBV29-1,SVGEQGLRGYT
TRBJ2-6,TRBV5-3,ARSAWLAGANVLT
TRBJ1-2,TRBV7-9,ASSFYSNYGYT
TRBJ1-1,TRBV7-2,ASSSSQGLRTEAF
TRBJ2-1,TRBV10-3,AISGNRSYNEQF
TRBJ2-7,TRBV7-2,ASSSRGLGDEQY
TRBJ1-5,TRBV4-1,ASSQVLDRPEPQH
TRBJ2-1,TRBV6-1,ASSLGGQVHNEQF
TRBJ1-2,TRBV6-1,ASSHTTAAYGYT
TRBJ2-3,TRBV18,ASSITSRVTDTQY
TRBJ2-7,TRBV5-4,ASSRIQAYEQY
TRBJ1-1,TRBV5-1,ASSSPTQGARTREAF
TRBJ2-1,TRBV25-1,ASSPLRGGQF
TRBJ2-5,TRBV11-3,ASSLRIQETQY
TRBJ1-3,TRBV9,ASSVGGGARGNTIY
TRBJ1-4,TRBV7-2,ASSLAGQIEKLF
TRBJ1-6,TRBV7-2,ASSSGDRVNSPLH
TRBJ2-5,TRBV30,AWSPPGLAGGQTQY
TRBJ1-1,TRBV6-5,ATGGTEAF
TRBJ2-1,TRBV9,ASSVTLYGSYNEQF
TRBJ1-4,TRBV28,ASSPAGWSGQGNNEKLF
TRBJ1-1,TRBV6-5,ASSLQGGTEAF
TRBJ1-5,TRBV30,AWSPGQAGNQPQH
TRBJ1-3,TRBV6-5,ASSTQGGSGNTIY
TRBJ1-2,TRBV27,ASSRDINYGYT